The 15 T cell receptor beta chains given below trace back to one sample, sequenced in a study of molecular identifiers for immune sequencing clone quantification. TCRdb called the PCR reads again in MiXCR, with one record for every CDR3 protein. The sample gives nearly 650,000 distinct CDR3 sequences, over 25% of which show up once; 0.7% to 0.95% is in the top ten. The sequenced material came from naive CD8+ T cells from blood, with Jurkat cell RNA spiked in. The subset here: FACS-sorted CD8+CD4-CCR7+CD45RA+ naive T cells. The receptor set was obtained from a human donor in good health. Some libraries in this study had Jurkat cell RNA spiked in.

This clonotype has more than one count but fewer than ten. This chain links TRBV27 with TRBJ2-3, with 11 bases identical to TRBD2. Per germline, CDR1 MNHEY and CDR2 SMNVEV (reference sequence). Losses at the gene ends were 7 bases for V and 3 bases for J; bases not matched to a gene: 9. CDR3 length: 16 amino acids. CDR3 region: CASNNLLAGGTDTQYF. For the CDR3, the DNA is TGTGCCAGCAACAACCTTCTAGCGGGAGGTACAGATACGCAGTATTTT.

Comment on this clonotype: At one end the junction does not follow the germline gene, possibly because of a read error. This chain links TRBV29-1 with TRBJ2-7; the D gene is possibly TRBD1 (5 bases). The CDR3 is made up of 11 amino acids. Germline CDR1 SQVTM, CDR2 ANQGSEA. DNA for the CDR3: TGCGGCGTTTCAGGGTCCGACGAGCAGTACTTC. Its protein product is CGVSGSDEQYF.

Comment on this clonotype: One end of the junction fails to match germline, which may point to a read error. The rearrangement links TRBV24-1 to TRBJ2-2, with 7 bases matching TRBD1. Germline V lookup: CDR1 KGHDR, CDR2 SFDVKD. The CDR3 consists of 17 residues. CDR3 protein: CAISESSDRRNTGELFF. In DNA, the CDR3 is TGTGCCATCAGTGAATCTTCGGACAGGAGGAACACCGGGGAGCTGTTTTTT.

With regard to this clonotype: Being one base from a much bigger clone, this may be a read error. This chain connects TRBV7-9 to TRBJ2-4, with D perhaps TRBD1 (5 bases). The CDR3 sequence is 16 residues long. Germline values: CDR1 SEHNR, CDR2 FQNEAQ (reference sequence). The CDR3 here is CASSLARRDKGNNQYF. The CDR3 DNA follows: TGTGCCAGCAGCTTAGCACGCAGGGATAAAGGAAACAATCAGTACTTC. The complete variable domain, with remaining parts taken from reference TRBV7-9 and TRBJ2-4, reads DTGVSQNPRHKITKRGQNVTFRCDPISEHNRLYWYRQTLGQGPEFLTYFQNEAQLEKSRLLSDRFSAERPKGSFSTLEIQRTEQGDSAMYLCASSLARRDKGNNQYFGAGTRLSVL.

J is TRBJ1-2 and V is TRBV29-1; D is undetermined. The length of the CDR3 is 14 residues. Between the trimmed V and J ends, which lost 6 bases and 8 bases, there was a span of 22 bases. CDR1 is SQVTM, CDR2 ANQGSEA, per germline. CDR3 residues: CSVYERGTYEGYTF. CDR3 DNA: TGCAGCGTCTACGAGCGAGGAACATACGAAGGCTACACCTTC.

The chain uses TRBV12-3 or TRBV12-4 and TRBJ1-1; 9 bases fit TRBD1. This CDR3 spans 15 amino acids. V lost 4 bases, J lost 1 base, and 4 bases stayed unmatched. The CDR3 sequence: CASSSGTGSNTEAFF. In nucleotides, the CDR3 is TGTGCCAGCAGTTCAGGGACAGGGTCGAACACTGAAGCTTTCTTT.

V gene TRBV19 combines with J gene TRBJ2-7, with TRBD2 identical over 9 bases. Germline V gives CDR1 LNHDA, CDR2 SQIVND (reference sequence). The CDR3 sequence is 14 residues long. The V and J ends lost 3 bases and 7 bases, in that order; junction bases with no gene match: 7. CDR3 sequence (DNA): TGTGCCAGTAGTATTGGGACTAGCTGGCCTGAGCAGTACTTC. Its protein is CASSIGTSWPEQYF.

Details on this clonotype: One junction end disagrees with the germline gene, perhaps due to a read error. The genes are TRBV6-5 and TRBJ1-1; TRBD1 is a possible D gene (5 bases). The germline V gene encodes CDR1 MNHEY and CDR2 SVGAGI. The CDR3 has 12 residues. CDR3 loop: CASIYGGTEAFF. The DNA of the CDR3 is TGTGCCAGCATTTACGGGGGAACTGAAGCTTTCTTT.

This rearrangement joins TRBV15 to TRBJ2-1; tentatively, D is TRBD1 (6 bases). Germline V gene lookup returns CDR1 LNHNV and CDR2 YYDKDF (reference sequence). V was clipped by 5 bases and J by 5 bases, with 10 bases between them. This CDR3 region has 13 residues. In DNA, the CDR3 is TGTGCCACCAGCCTCACAGGGAACAATGAGCAGTTCTTC. Translation: CATSLTGNNEQFF.

This clonotype was counted ten times or more. The chain links TRBV12-3 or TRBV12-4 to TRBJ2-1; TRBD2 agrees at 9 bases. V lost 6 bases, J lost 9 bases, and 12 bases stayed unmatched. The CDR3 is made up of 15 amino acids. CDR3 coding DNA: TGTGCCAGCAGGCGGACTAGCGTGGGGTACGGTGAGCAGTTCTTC. Amino acids: CASRRTSVGYGEQFF.

V and J are TRBV27 and TRBJ1-2, with a possible D match to TRBD1 (5 bases). Per germline, CDR1 MNHEY and CDR2 SMNVEV (reference sequence). CDR3 size: 15 residues. Trimming pared 0 bases from V and 4 bases from J, leaving 12 bases between. The CDR3 DNA follows: TGTGCCAGCAGTTTATCGCGGGACCTACGCTATGGCTACACCTTC. Translation gives CASSLSRDLRYGYTF.

This clonotype was seen a handful of times. The chain links TRBV4-2 to TRBJ2-5; possibly TRBD2 for D (6 bases). The V and J ends lost 1 base and 4 bases respectively, with 13 bases between them. Germline values: CDR1 LGHNA, CDR2 YNFKEQ. This CDR3 contains 15 residues. CDR3 residues: CASSQGPLGGETQYF. The DNA of the CDR3 is TGTGCCAGCAGCCAAGGACCCCTGGGGGGAGAGACCCAGTACTTC.

In its sample, this clonotype was seen a few times. The chain uses TRBV4-1 and TRBJ1-1; the D gene is possibly TRBD1 (6 bases). Germline V CDR1 and CDR2: MGHRA, YSYEKL. Trimming removed 0 bases from V and 6 bases from J, with 14 bases in between. The CDR3 contains 15 residues. The CDR3 DNA sequence: TGCGCCAGCAGCCAAGAGATTGGGGGGCAGGCTGAAGCTTTCTTT. Amino acid sequence: CASSQEIGGQAEAFF.

This clonotype was counted a few times. The gene calls are TRBV20-1 and TRBJ2-6, with D uncertain. Germline CDR1 DFQATT, CDR2 SNEGSKA (reference sequence). With 6 bases removed from V and 0 bases from J, the gap between germline ends came to 18 bases. The CDR3 has 17 residues. The CDR3 DNA sequence: TGCAGTGCCATGGTCGACATCCTGGACTCTGGGGCCAACGTCCTGACTTTC. Amino acid sequence: CSAMVDILDSGANVLTF.

This clonotype occurred many times. The V and J genes are TRBV19 and TRBJ1-5; possible D gene TRBD1, 5 bases. Looked up from germline, CDR1 is LNHDA and CDR2 is SQIVND (reference sequence). The CDR3 consists of 15 residues. Trimming took 3 bases from V and 4 from J, leaving 13 bases between them. CDR3 in DNA: TGTGCCAGTAGTATTGGTGGGGGGGGTAATCAGCCCCAGCATTTT. This sequence encodes CASSIGGGGNQPQHF.